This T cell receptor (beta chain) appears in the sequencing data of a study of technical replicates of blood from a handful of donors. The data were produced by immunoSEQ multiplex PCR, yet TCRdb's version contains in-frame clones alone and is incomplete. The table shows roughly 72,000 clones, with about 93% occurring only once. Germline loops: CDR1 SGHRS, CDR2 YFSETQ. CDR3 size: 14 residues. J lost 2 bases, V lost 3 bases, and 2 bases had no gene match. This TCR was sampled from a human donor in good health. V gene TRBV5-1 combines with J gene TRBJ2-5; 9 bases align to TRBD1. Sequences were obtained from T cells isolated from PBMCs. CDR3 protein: CASSSTGGQETQYF. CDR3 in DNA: TGCGCCAGCAGCTCGACAGGGGGTCAAGAGACCCAGTACTTC.